These 8 T cell receptor beta chains originate from one sample sequenced in a study of blood T cell repertoires in COVID-19. Assay used: immunoSEQ multiplex PCR; TCRdb lists only in-frame clones, some missing. The data hold a few hundred thousand clones, with over 75% observed a single time. The sequenced material came from PBMCs or T cells enriched from blood (not recorded which). The receptors were sampled from a woman under 30 who had been exposed to COVID-19.

J is TRBJ2-7 and V is TRBV7-6; TRBD2 aligns across 7 bases. The J segment lost 4 bases and the V segment lost 5 bases, leaving 5 bases of the junction unmatched. CDR1 SGHVS and CDR2 FNYEAQ come from the germline V gene. This CDR3 is built from 13 residues. Written as DNA, the CDR3 is TGTGCCAGCAGCCCCGAAGCGGGATACGAGCAGTACTTC. Amino acid sequence: CASSPEAGYEQYF.

The gene calls are TRBV5-1 and TRBJ2-7; weak D call: TRBD1 (6 bases). This CDR3 contains 16 residues. The V gene's germline CDR1 is SGHRS and CDR2 YFSETQ. Trimming took 3 bases from V and 0 from J, leaving 16 bases between them. CDR3 sequence: CASSSPGTHSSYEQYF. The CDR3 DNA sequence: TGCGCCAGCAGCTCTCCAGGGACACATTCCTCCTACGAGCAGTACTTC. Combining the CDR3 with reference TRBV5-1 and TRBJ2-7 gives the whole variable domain KAGVTQTPRYLIKTRGQQVTLSCSPISGHRSVSWYQQTPGQGLQFLFEYFSETQRNKGNFPGRFSGRQFSNSRSEMNVSTLELGDSALYLCASSSPGTHSSYEQYFGPGTRLTVT.

About this clone itself: The same CDR3 arises from other DNA sequences in this sample as well. This sequence joins TRBV27 and TRBJ1-1; D is ambiguous. Germline CDR1 MNHEY, CDR2 SMNVEV (reference sequence). This CDR3 has 14 residues. Trimming removed 0 bases from V and 2 bases from J, with 7 bases in between. The CDR3 here is CASSLSGVNTEAFF. The CDR3 bases are TGTGCCAGCAGTTTATCGGGAGTCAACACTGAAGCTTTCTTT.

The chain uses TRBV13 and TRBJ1-6, with 7 bases aligning to TRBD1. Germline CDR1 reads PRHDT; CDR2 reads FYEKMQ (reference sequence). Trimming took 5 bases from V and 5 from J; bases not matched to a gene: 12. The CDR3 contains 17 residues. The CDR3 loop is CASSARQGWGNNSPLHF. In DNA, the CDR3 is TGTGCCAGCAGCGCCCGACAGGGTTGGGGCAATAATTCACCCCTCCACTTT.

The chain employs TRBV4-2 and TRBJ2-7, with 7 bases identical to TRBD2. The CDR3 contains 15 residues. Looked up from germline, CDR1 is LGHNA and CDR2 is YNFKEQ. Trimming cost V 6 bases and J 6 bases; bases outside gene matches: 14. In nucleotides, the CDR3 is TGTGCCAGCAGTCCCACCGGACTAGGGGAATTCGAGCAGTACTTC. Translated, it gives CASSPTGLGEFEQYF.

This clone has a single count. This rearrangement joins TRBV19 to TRBJ2-5, with 9 bases identical to TRBD1. The V and J ends lost 5 bases and 1 base, in that order; junction bases with no gene match: 2. The CDR3 totals 14 residues. CDR1 is LNHDA, CDR2 SQIVND, per germline (reference sequence). In nucleotides, the CDR3 is TGTGCCAGTAGTGGACAGGGGCTCCAAGAGACCCAGTACTTC. Its protein product is CASSGQGLQETQYF. Filled out from reference TRBV19 and TRBJ2-5, the complete variable domain reads DGGITQSPKYLFRKEGQNVTLSCEQNLNHDAMYWYRQDPGQGLRLIYYSQIVNDFQKGDIAEGYSVSREKKESFPLTVTSAQKNPTAFYLCASSGQGLQETQYFGPGTRLLVL.

The genes are TRBV27 and TRBJ2-3, with 9 bases aligning to TRBD2. Germline V gene data show CDR1 as MNHEY and CDR2 as SMNVEV (reference sequence). The V gene end was trimmed by 7 bases and the J gene end by 2 bases; junction bases not matched to a gene: 4. CDR3 length: 14 amino acids. Here the CDR3 DNA reads TGTGCCAGCACTACGGGACTAGCCACAGATACGCAGTATTTT. The encoded protein is CASTTGLATDTQYF.

This clone was recorded once. The chain is built from TRBV19 and TRBJ2-1; 10 bases agree with TRBD2. The CDR3 spans 14 residues. Germline-derived CDR1 and CDR2 are LNHDA and SQIVND (reference sequence). After removal of 6 bases from V and 8 bases from J, the junction contained 7 bases not matched to a gene. The CDR3 coding sequence is TGTGCCAGTAGCCGTAGCGGGGGGTTCGATGAGCAGTTCTTC. Translation gives CASSRSGGFDEQFF.